This TCR beta chain emerged from a study of T cell responses to AZD1222 COVID-19 vaccine. Points from the study as a whole: CD4 TCRs linked to vaccination spanned spike, dominating at 160-218 and 743-854.

The CDR3 sequence is 15 residues long. The J segment lost 8 bases and the V segment lost 1 base, leaving 6 bases of the junction unmatched. Germline V gives CDR1 MNHNS, CDR2 SASEGT. Clones were sequenced by immunoSEQ multiplex PCR, and TCRdb holds only the in-frame ones, with some missing. The table has 150,000 to 200,000 clones, over 80% seen once. Remarks on this clone: Its antigen remains unknown.

The chain combines TRBV6-1 with TRBJ2-4; TRBD1 matches at 9 bases. The sequence was collected from an adult in good health. Sample: peripheral blood, taken on day 0 of AZD1222 vaccination. The CDR3 region has the DNA TGTGCCAGCAGTGAAGTTTGGGACAGGGATGACATTCAGTACTTC. Translation: CASSEVWDRDDIQYF.